The clone carrying this T cell receptor beta chain has a handful of counts. Its antigen is undetermined. Germline trimming cut 4 bases from V and 6 bases from J; bases unmatched to any gene: 5. The CDR3 is made up of 14 amino acids. Germline V gene sequence: CDR1 MNHEY, CDR2 SMNVEV (reference sequence). This sample is drawn from a study of T-cell reconstitution after alpha-beta-depleted transplantation in children. Study-level results: Fresh T-cell production supplied most of the T-cell counts and diversity seen one year after transplant. As was reported, about two months after transplant, alpha-beta T cells came from several hundred expanded graft clones. The high TCRbeta diversity at day 60 in some patients came from surviving recipient T cells and thymic progenitors.

The authors prepared the TCRbeta library with unique molecular identifiers. MiXCR was run by TCRdb on the PCR reads, yielding one entry per CDR3 protein. The sample comprises fewer than 250,000 distinct CDR3 sequences, approximately 15% of which are singletons, and about two fifths rests with the top ten. The chain couples TRBV27 to TRBJ2-1; 8 positions match TRBD2. This sample comprised PBMCs, mostly from graft donor cells, obtained 360 days after TCRalphabeta/CD19-depleted stem cell transplant. The TCR sequence derives from a male patient aged 2 to 9 who had a stem cell transplant for acute lymphoblastic leukemia, so the T cells may come from the graft donor. The CDR3 reads CASSSLAGSNEQFF. As DNA, the CDR3 is TGTGCCAGCAGTTCTCTAGCGGGTTCCAATGAGCAGTTCTTC.